Given below is one TCR beta chain in context. The sample comes from a study of blood T cell repertoires in COVID-19. Turning to the study itself: Sites across the United States, Italy and Spain contributed samples from acute and convalescent COVID-19. PBMCs, B-cell-depleted T cells, or T cells were the source of the cDNA or gDNA that made up the material.

The germline CDR1 and CDR2 sequences are SEHNR and FQNEAQ (reference sequence). This CDR3 has 12 residues. V was clipped by 1 base and J by 9 bases, with 9 bases between them. Study processing details: How many nucleated cells were present was estimated from reference gene primer amplification. TCRdb's copy holds only in-frame clones and misses some; the assay was immunoSEQ multiplex PCR. That table supplies the V and J calls and clone size; D and trimming were determined from the DNA. The sample lists about 110,000 clones; approximately 82% were seen once. The sequencing sample was made of peripheral blood. This clonotype was sampled from a woman of 80 years or more with acute or convalescent COVID-19. This rearrangement joins TRBV7-9 to TRBJ1-2, with D uncertain. CDR3 residues: CASSLEAGSYTF. CDR3 in DNA: TGTGCCAGCAGCTTAGAGGCGGGAAGCTACACCTTC.